These 14 T cell receptor beta chains were all obtained from the same sample, sequenced in a study of T cells in Graves' hyperthyroidism and ophthalmopathy. Researchers took RNA transcripts and amplified the TCR beta CDR3 regions from them. HTBI primers drove first-round RT-PCR of the TCR CDR3. A single record per CDR3 protein comes from TCRdb applying MiXCR to the multiplex PCR reads. The sample yields approximately 610,000 distinct CDR3 sequences, under 15% seen once. The sequenced sample was blood. The receptors here all came from a woman aged 35 to 49 with Graves' ophthalmopathy.

At least ten counts were recorded for this clonotype. The CDR3 protein is CASSPSPGSEAFF. DNA for the CDR3: TGTGCCAGCAGTCCCTCCCCGGGATCTGAAGCTTTCTTT. The chain carries TRBV28 and TRBJ1-1; unclear D gene. Between the trimmed V and J ends, which lost 5 bases and 6 bases, there was a span of 13 bases. Per germline, CDR1 MDHEN and CDR2 SYDVKM. This CDR3 contains 13 residues.

This clonotype has at least ten counts. The chain combines TRBV6-1 with TRBJ1-3; no definite D call. Between the trimmed V and J ends, which lost 6 bases and 0 bases, there was a span of 9 bases. Germline V CDR1 and CDR2: MNHNS, SASEGT. The CDR3 has 14 amino acids. The CDR3 DNA reads TGTGCCAGCAGCGTACCTAACTCTGGAAACACCATATATTTT. This encodes CASSVPNSGNTIYF.

This clonotype was observed many times. V usage is TRBV29-1 and J usage is TRBJ2-7; D is perhaps TRBD1 (7 bases). In germline, CDR1 is SQVTM, CDR2 ANQGSEA. CDR3 length equals 15 residues. V gave up 6 bases and J gave up 3 bases, with 21 bases separating them. CDR3 DNA sequence: TGCAGCGTCGGGGGACAGCCGAACAGCTACTACGAGCAGTACTTC. Translation: CSVGGQPNSYYEQYF.

Ten or more counts support this clonotype. The rearrangement uses TRBV12-3 or TRBV12-4 and TRBJ1-5, with TRBD1 matching over 8 bases. Losses at the gene ends were 4 bases for V and 5 bases for J; bases not matched to a gene: 7. This CDR3 is 15 amino acids long. CDR3 sequence: CASSYTYRGDQPQHF. In nucleotides, the CDR3 is TGTGCCAGCAGTTATACCTACAGGGGGGATCAGCCCCAGCATTTT.

The CDR3 sequence: CASSDGWTVLGEETQYF. The CDR3 DNA is TGTGCCAGCAGTGATGGTTGGACAGTCTTAGGAGAAGAGACCCAGTACTTC. The chain recombines TRBV6-1 with TRBJ2-5; D is perhaps TRBD1 (6 bases). Germline assignment: CDR1 MNHNS and CDR2 SASEGT. This CDR3 has 17 amino acids. The V and J ends lost 3 bases and 3 bases respectively, with 20 bases between them.

This clonotype showed up many times. This rearrangement joins TRBV27 to TRBJ2-5; D ambiguous. Germline loops: CDR1 MNHEY, CDR2 SMNVEV (reference sequence). This CDR3 region has 14 residues. V lost 2 bases and J lost 5, with 12 bases in between. Here the CDR3 DNA reads TGTGCCAGCAGTTTAAGGTCCCTGGGGGAGACCCAGTACTTC. The encoded protein is CASSLRSLGETQYF.

This clonotype was recorded many times. The chain has TRBV27 and TRBJ1-2, with D possibly being TRBD1 (6 bases). The CDR3 runs 17 residues. V lost 5 bases and J lost 1, with 20 bases in between. Germline CDR1 is MNHEY and CDR2 is SMNVEV (reference sequence). The CDR3 nucleotides read TGTGCCAGCAGTCTGATGGGGGCGGCAGGGGATAACTATGGCTACACCTTC. It translates to CASSLMGAAGDNYGYTF.

In DNA form, the CDR3 reads TGTGCCAGCAGCTTGGCAGCGGGAGGCGGCACCGGGGAGCTGTTTTTT. Protein: CASSLAAGGGTGELFF. V and J are TRBV7-3 and TRBJ2-2, with TRBD2 identical over 9 bases. Germline V CDR1 and CDR2: SGHTA, FQGTGA. This CDR3 is built from 16 residues. The V and J ends lost 3 bases and 4 bases, in that order; junction bases with no gene match: 6. The entire variable domain, with the rest obtained from reference TRBV7-3 and TRBJ2-2, is as follows: GAGVSQTPSNKVTEKGKYVELRCDPISGHTALYWYRQSLGQGPEFLIYFQGTGAADDSGLPNDRFFAVRPEGSVSTLKIQRTERGDSAVYLCASSLAAGGGTGELFFGEGSRLTVL.

As DNA, the CDR3 is TGTGCCAGCAGCTCTAAAAGGAGCGGTGGCTCCTACGAGCAGTACTTC. As protein: CASSSKRSGGSYEQYF. This sequence joins TRBV11-2 and TRBJ2-7, with D possibly matching TRBD2 (5 bases). The germline V and J ends were trimmed by 4 bases and 0 bases, with 16 bases remaining between them. Germline CDR1 reads SGHAT; CDR2 reads FQNNGV. The CDR3 loop spans 16 amino acids. Based on the CDR3 plus reference TRBV11-2 and TRBJ2-7, the full variable domain is EAGVAQSPRYKIIEKRQSVAFWCNPISGHATLYWYQQILGQGPKLLIQFQNNGVVDDSQLPKDRFSAERLKGVDSTLKIQPAKLEDSAVYLCASSSKRSGGSYEQYFGPGTRLTVT.

This clonotype was observed many times. This chain connects TRBV29-1 to TRBJ1-1, with D possibly being TRBD1 (6 bases). CDR1 and CDR2 from the germline V gene are SQVTM and ANQGSEA. The CDR3 spans 15 residues. The germline V and J ends were trimmed by 6 bases and 3 bases, with 20 bases remaining between them. CDR3 region: CSVRVGGRKDTEAFF. CDR3 DNA sequence: TGCAGCGTCCGCGTGGGGGGCAGGAAGGACACTGAAGCTTTCTTT. Drawing the rest from reference TRBV29-1 and TRBJ1-1, the complete variable domain is SAVISQKPSRDICQRGTSLTIQCQVDSQVTMMFWYRQQPGQSLTLIATANQGSEATYESGFVIDKFPISRPNLTFSTLTVSNMSPEDSSIYLCSVRVGGRKDTEAFFGQGTRLTVV.

This clonotype came up many times. The chain joins TRBV12-3 or TRBV12-4 to TRBJ1-1; 8 bases fit TRBD1. The CDR3 loop spans 14 amino acids. V shed 6 bases and J 3 bases; nucleotides not matched to a gene: 6. CDR3 nucleotides: TGTGCCAGCAGGATACAGGGGGAGTACACTGAAGCTTTCTTT. This gives the protein CASRIQGEYTEAFF.

This clonotype was seen ten or more times. The chain employs TRBV6-2 or TRBV6-3 and TRBJ1-5; 7 positions agree with TRBD1. This CDR3 has 12 amino acids. Looked up from germline, CDR1 is MNHEY and CDR2 is SVGEGT. V lost 6 bases and J lost 8; bases outside the gene matches: 4. CDR3 sequence reads: CASSLQGKPQHF. Here the CDR3 DNA reads TGTGCCAGCAGCCTACAGGGGAAGCCCCAGCATTTT.

This clonotype was observed many times. The gene calls are TRBV12-3 or TRBV12-4 and TRBJ2-7; no definite D call. V dropped 2 bases and J dropped 5 bases, with 16 bases sitting between them. This CDR3 region has 15 residues. This chain's CDR3 is CASSLYSPEPHEQYF. For the CDR3, the DNA is TGTGCCAGCAGTTTATATTCGCCGGAACCTCACGAGCAGTACTTC.

This clonotype was recorded at least ten times. The chain is built from TRBV12-3 or TRBV12-4 and TRBJ1-2; D is unclear. The CDR3 is made up of 15 amino acids. The ends were cut back, 6 bases at V and 5 bases at J, with 19 bases in the middle. This CDR3 reads CASSDDTKGPYGYTF. CDR3 coding DNA: TGTGCCAGCAGCGACGACACGAAAGGTCCTTATGGCTACACCTTC.